These 19 T cell receptor beta chains share one sample of origin, sequenced in a study of T cell repertoires in cytomegalovirus infection. From the reads, TCRdb called clonotypes with MiXCR, one entry per CDR3 protein. The sample carries 150,000 to 200,000 distinct CDR3 sequences, roughly 15% recorded once. Sequenced input: CD8+ T cells from PBMCs. The receptors derive from a human donor in good health (CMV status not recorded). Some clones in this sample may be carry-over from other donors' samples.

This clonotype appeared once. V and J are TRBV7-3 and TRBJ1-3, with D maybe TRBD1 (6 bases). The CDR3 has 16 amino acids. From germline, CDR1 is SGHTA and CDR2 FQGTGA. V was shortened by 0 bases and J by 0 bases, with 9 bases between the two germline ends. In DNA, the CDR3 is TGTGCCAGCAGCTTAACTCCGACAGGCTCTGGAAACACCATATATTTT. It specifies CASSLTPTGSGNTIYF. Combining the CDR3 with reference TRBV7-3 and TRBJ1-3 gives the whole variable domain GAGVSQTPSNKVTEKGKYVELRCDPISGHTALYWYRQSLGQGPEFLIYFQGTGAADDSGLPNDRFFAVRPEGSVSTLKIQRTERGDSAVYLCASSLTPTGSGNTIYFGEGSWLTVV.

V usage is TRBV20-1 and J usage is TRBJ2-1; 10 bases agree with TRBD2. CDR1 is DFQATT and CDR2 is SNEGSKA in the germline V gene (reference sequence). CDR3 length: 18 amino acids. V lost 0 bases to trimming and J lost 2 bases; unmatched junction nucleotides: 10. CDR3 sequence: CSARESSGGSIAYNEQFF. In DNA, the CDR3 is TGCAGTGCTAGAGAGAGTAGCGGGGGGTCCATCGCCTACAATGAGCAGTTCTTC.

V usage is TRBV20-1 and J usage is TRBJ1-2; 9 bases match TRBD1. The CDR3 extends over 16 amino acids. CDR1 is DFQATT, CDR2 SNEGSKA, per germline (reference sequence). V dropped 3 bases and J dropped 1; count of bases not matched to a gene: 9. The CDR3 DNA reads as TGCAGTGCTAGGGGACAGGGAACTCTTTTTAACTATGGCTACACCTTC. Amino acids: CSARGQGTLFNYGYTF.

This clonotype was detected only a few times. The J gene is TRBJ2-5, the V gene TRBV12-5; weak D call: TRBD2 (5 bases). CDR1 is LGHNT, CDR2 FRNRAP, per germline. Trimming pared 2 bases from V and 5 bases from J, leaving 15 bases between. The CDR3 runs to 15 residues. The CDR3 DNA is TGTGCTAGTGGTTTGTCACTACCCGGGGAGGAGACCCAGTACTTC. Translating gives CASGLSLPGEETQYF.

This clonotype was seen only a few times. The gene calls are TRBV4-2 and TRBJ1-1; no firm D call. Germline CDR1 and CDR2: LGHNA and YNFKEQ. The V end lost 3 bases, the J end lost 0 bases, and 11 bases lay between the germline ends. This CDR3 has 15 residues. CDR3 sequence reads: CASSHGLGLNTEAFF. CDR3 DNA sequence: TGTGCCAGCAGCCACGGACTGGGGTTGAACACTGAAGCTTTCTTT.

This clonotype has a handful of counts. The chain links TRBV28 to TRBJ2-1; D is ambiguous. Per germline, CDR1 MDHEN and CDR2 SYDVKM. Trimming pared 2 bases from V and 7 bases from J, leaving 9 bases between. This CDR3 has 13 residues. CDR3 in amino acids: CASSLGLWNEQFF. The CDR3 DNA sequence: TGTGCCAGCAGTTTAGGTCTCTGGAATGAGCAGTTCTTC.

The chain recombines TRBV14 with TRBJ2-7; TRBD1 might be the D (5 bases). Germline CDR1 SGHDN, CDR2 FVKESK. The germline V and J ends were trimmed by 8 bases and 2 bases, with 16 bases remaining between them. CDR3 size: 14 residues. DNA for the CDR3: TGTGCCAGCGGTTCTGTGGGGCAAACCTACGAGCAGTACTTC. Protein sequence: CASGSVGQTYEQYF. The full variable domain, in which reference TRBV14 and TRBJ2-7 provide the parts outside the CDR3, is EAGVTQFPSHSVIEKGQTVTLRCDPISGHDNLYWYRRVMGKEIKFLLHFVKESKQDESGMPNNRFLAERTGGTYSTLKVQPAELEDSGVYFCASGSVGQTYEQYFGPGTRLTVT.

This clonotype has at least ten counts. This chain joins TRBV7-8 and TRBJ1-5; TRBD1 might be the D (5 bases). Germline loops: CDR1 SGHVS, CDR2 FQNEAQ. V was pared by 1 base and J by 3 bases, with 10 bases between. The CDR3 is 15 residues long. In DNA form, the CDR3 reads TGTGCCAGCAGCTTAGTAGGGACCATCAATCAGCCCCAGCATTTT. Translating gives CASSLVGTINQPQHF. Filled out from reference TRBV7-8 and TRBJ1-5, the complete variable domain reads GAGVSQSPRYKVAKRGQDVALRCDPISGHVSLFWYQQALGQGPEFLTYFQNEAQLDKSGLPSDRFFAERPEGSVSTLKIQRTQQEDSAVYLCASSLVGTINQPQHFGDGTRLSIL.

This sequence joins TRBV5-5 and TRBJ2-2, with a tentative D call TRBD1 (6 bases). The germline V gene encodes CDR1 SGHKS and CDR2 YYEKEE (reference sequence). The CDR3 totals 14 residues. V lost 4 bases, J lost 4 bases, and 11 bases lay in between. CDR3: CASSPADSTGELFF. In DNA form, the CDR3 reads TGTGCCAGCAGCCCCGCGGACAGCACCGGGGAGCTGTTTTTT.

This rearrangement joins TRBV7-9 to TRBJ1-4; 7 nucleotides match TRBD1. V gave up 4 bases and J gave up 3 bases; unmatched junction bases: 8. CDR3 length: 16 amino acids. CDR1 and CDR2 from the germline V gene are SEHNR and FQNEAQ (reference sequence). CDR3: CASSSLTGDSNEKLFF. The CDR3, as DNA: TGTGCCAGCAGCTCCCTTACAGGGGACTCTAATGAAAAACTGTTTTTT.

The chain has TRBV20-1 and TRBJ2-7, with D possibly TRBD2 on 6 matching bases. The CDR3 contains 14 residues. The germline CDR1 and CDR2 sequences are DFQATT and SNEGSKA (reference sequence). Trimming stripped 5 bases from V and 0 bases from J, with 14 bases between. The CDR3, as DNA: TGCAGTGCTCCCCGGGACTCGAGCTCCTACGAGCAGTACTTC. It is translated as CSAPRDSSSYEQYF.

The chain is built from TRBV7-8 and TRBJ1-2, with D possibly being TRBD1 (5 bases). This CDR3 is built from 12 residues. Trimming removed 0 bases at V and 11 bases at J, with 10 bases between. Germline CDR1 SGHVS, CDR2 FQNEAQ. The DNA for the CDR3 is TGTGCCAGCAGCTTAGCTGGGGCCGATTACACCTTC. Translating it yields CASSLAGADYTF.

This clonotype came up many times. The rearrangement links TRBV5-4 to TRBJ2-7; TRBD1 matches 8 bases. Germline lookup yields CDR1 SGHNT and CDR2 YYREEE (reference sequence). The junction had 8 bases not matched to a gene; V was cut back by 4 bases and J by 5 bases. The CDR3 contains 14 residues. In DNA, the CDR3 is TGTGCCAGCAGCCCCCAGAACAGGGGGGACGAGCAGTACTTC. As protein: CASSPQNRGDEQYF.

This clonotype was detected a few times. The rearrangement links TRBV6-2 or TRBV6-3 to TRBJ2-6; D is ambiguous. Per germline, CDR1 MNHEY and CDR2 SVGEGT. This CDR3 contains 16 residues. The ends were cut back, 3 bases at V and 0 bases at J, with 9 bases in the middle. The CDR3 coding sequence is TGTGCCAGCAGTTATGGTCGGAACTCTGGGGCCAACGTCCTGACTTTC. It codes for CASSYGRNSGANVLTF.

The table lists this clonotype with a few counts. This rearrangement joins TRBV4-1 to TRBJ2-2; possible D gene TRBD2, 6 bases. Germline CDR1 MGHRA, CDR2 YSYEKL. The CDR3 contains 17 residues. V was clipped by 4 bases and J by 0 bases, with 15 bases between them. CDR3 in DNA: TGCGCCAGCAGCCCCGGGACTTGGGGTTCGAACACCGGGGAGCTGTTTTTT. It encodes CASSPGTWGSNTGELFF.

V gene TRBV5-6 combines with J gene TRBJ2-6; no definite D call. CDR1 is SGHDT, CDR2 YYEEEE, per germline. This CDR3 has 15 amino acids. Trimming removed 0 bases from V and 0 bases from J, with 4 bases in between. CDR3 protein: CASSLGYSGANVLTF. The CDR3 DNA sequence: TGTGCCAGCAGCTTGGGGTACTCTGGGGCCAACGTCCTGACTTTC.

This clonotype was seen more than once but under ten times. The chain carries TRBV12-3 or TRBV12-4 and TRBJ2-7; possibly TRBD1 for D (6 bases). Trimming cost V 5 bases and J 4 bases, with 18 bases left between them. The CDR3 spans 15 residues. This CDR3 reads CASSPGTGLKYEQYF. In DNA, the CDR3 is TGTGCCAGCAGTCCCGGCACAGGGCTGAAGTACGAGCAGTACTTC.

The chain uses TRBV7-2 and TRBJ1-6, with D unresolved. The CDR3 has 15 residues. Germline V gives CDR1 SGHTA, CDR2 FQGNSA. V was shortened by 1 base and J by 4 bases, with 8 bases between the two germline ends. In DNA, the CDR3 is TGTGCCAGCAGCTTAGTCCAGGATTATAATTCACCCCTCCACTTT. Translated, it gives CASSLVQDYNSPLHF.

The chain is built from TRBV5-6 and TRBJ1-1; tentatively, D is TRBD1 (5 bases). Germline lookup yields CDR1 SGHDT and CDR2 YYEEEE. CDR3 length: 12 residues. V was clipped by 9 bases and J by 7 bases, with 16 bases between them. The CDR3 DNA follows: TGTGCCACCCAGGCGGGGGTGGGTGAAGCTTTCTTT. Its translation is CATQAGVGEAFF.